These T cell receptor beta chains were read from a single sample in a study of cytomegalovirus exposure and HLA in healthy donors. Only in-frame clones appear in the TCRdb table, and some are missing; sequencing was by immunoSEQ multiplex PCR. The sample has 150,000 to 200,000 clones; roughly nine tenths are singletons. Sequenced sample: PBMCs. Receptors were obtained from a man younger than 40 in good health and CMV-seropositive. The CDR3 runs from the conserved cysteine through the conserved F or W. A D gene is named only where the DNA matches it firmly. Clone size appears in some rows only: once, few, many, or a class for an expanded clone.

j_call | v_call | cdr3_length | d_call | clone_size | cdr3_nt | cdr3_aa
TRBJ1-2 | TRBV10-3 | 13 | NA | once | TGTGCCATCAGCGACGGCAGCGGCTATGGCTACACCTTC | CAISDGSGYGYTF
TRBJ2-1 | TRBV5-1 | 15 | NA | NA | TGCGCCAGCAGCCTCCCCCTACCCGCCTACAATGAGCAGTTCTTC | CASSLPLPAYNEQFF
TRBJ1-1 | TRBV11-3 | 16 | NA | NA | TGTGCCAGCAGCTTCCCCCCACTGAGAGGGGACACTGAAGCTTTCTTT | CASSFPPLRGDTEAFF
TRBJ1-5 | TRBV2 | 16 | TRBD1 | NA | TGTGCCAGCAGTGTAGAGGCAGGGGGCATTAGTCAGCCCCAGCATTTT | CASSVEAGGISQPQHF
TRBJ1-1 | TRBV7-8 | 14 | NA | NA | TGTGCCAGCAGCTTAGCGTGGGGGCGGACTGAAGCTTTCTTT | CASSLAWGRTEAFF
TRBJ1-5 | TRBV7-2 | 14 | NA | NA | TGTGCCAGCAGCTTCGAACCGTTCAATCAGCCCCAGCATTTT | CASSFEPFNQPQHF
TRBJ2-3 | TRBV6-1 | 13 | TRBD1 | NA | TGTGCCAGCAGCGGACAGGGGAAGGATACGCAGTATTTT | CASSGQGKDTQYF
TRBJ1-6 | TRBV30 | 15 | NA | NA | TGTGCCTGGAGAGCGGCAAACACCTATAATTCACCCCTCCACTTT | CAWRAANTYNSPLHF
TRBJ2-7 | TRBV27 | 17 | TRBD2 | NA | TGTGCCAGCAGTACCCAACCCGGGACTATATATTCCTACGAGCAGTACTTC | CASSTQPGTIYSYEQYF
TRBJ2-1 | TRBV6-1 | 16 | TRBD2 | NA | TGTGCCAGCAGTGAAGCCTACAGCGGGAACTACAATGAGCAGTTCTTC | CASSEAYSGNYNEQFF
TRBJ2-5 | TRBV9 | 14 | TRBD1 | once | TGTGCCAGCAGCGAGACAGGGGGTACCGAGACCCAGTACTTC | CASSETGGTETQYF
TRBJ1-1 | TRBV18 | 14 | NA | NA | TGTGCCAGCTCACCGAGGGGGGGTTCAGAGTTGGCTTTCTTT | CASSPRGGSELAFF
TRBJ2-5 | TRBV27 | 18 | TRBD2 | NA | TGTGCCAGCAGCCCCTTAGGGTCTAGCGGCTTCATTCAAGAGACCCAGTACTTC | CASSPLGSSGFIQETQYF
TRBJ2-2 | TRBV4-1 | 17 | NA | NA | TGCGCCAGCAGCCAATTAGCTCGACAGGGAGGAACCGGGGAGCTGTTTTTT | CASSQLARQGGTGELFF
TRBJ2-3 | TRBV28 | 14 | NA | NA | TGTGCCAGCCTCAGGGCCGGGGGTGGAGATACGCAGTATTTT | CASLRAGGGDTQYF
TRBJ1-5 | TRBV30 | 13 | NA | NA | TGTGCCTGGAATAGTCCTGGGACTTCTCCCCAGCATTTT | CAWNSPGTSPQHF
TRBJ2-5 | TRBV5-1 | 19 | TRBD2 | NA | TGCGCCAGCAGCTTCCGAACCTTCAGCGGGGATAGCCCCCAAGAGACCCAGTACTTC | CASSFRTFSGDSPQETQYF
TRBJ1-1 | TRBV6-5 | 14 | NA | NA | TGTGCCAGCAGGTCAGGGGTTGGTGGCACTGAAGCTTTCTTT | CASRSGVGGTEAFF